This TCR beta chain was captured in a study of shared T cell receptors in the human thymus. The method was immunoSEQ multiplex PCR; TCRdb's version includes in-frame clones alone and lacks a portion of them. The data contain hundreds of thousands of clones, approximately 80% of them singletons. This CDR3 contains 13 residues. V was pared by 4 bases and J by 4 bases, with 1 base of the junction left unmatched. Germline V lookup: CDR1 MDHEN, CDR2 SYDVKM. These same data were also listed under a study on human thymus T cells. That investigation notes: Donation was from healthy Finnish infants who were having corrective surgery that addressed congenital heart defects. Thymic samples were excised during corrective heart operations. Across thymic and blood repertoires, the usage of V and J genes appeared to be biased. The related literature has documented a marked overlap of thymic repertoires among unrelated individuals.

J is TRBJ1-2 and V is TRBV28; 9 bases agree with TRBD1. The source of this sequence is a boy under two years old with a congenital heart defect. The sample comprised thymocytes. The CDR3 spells CASSWDRAYGYTF. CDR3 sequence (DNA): TGTGCCAGCAGTTGGGACAGGGCCTATGGCTACACCTTC.